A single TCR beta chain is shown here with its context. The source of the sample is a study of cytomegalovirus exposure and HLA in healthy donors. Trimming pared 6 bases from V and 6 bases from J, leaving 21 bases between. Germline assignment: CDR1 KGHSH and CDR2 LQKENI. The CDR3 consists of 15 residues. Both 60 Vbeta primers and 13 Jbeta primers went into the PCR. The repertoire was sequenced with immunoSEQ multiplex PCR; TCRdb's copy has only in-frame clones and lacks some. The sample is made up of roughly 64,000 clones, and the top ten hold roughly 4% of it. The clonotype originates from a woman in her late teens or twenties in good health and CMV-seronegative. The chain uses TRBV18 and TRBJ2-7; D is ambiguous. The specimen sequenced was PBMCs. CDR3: CASSPSELRTREQYF. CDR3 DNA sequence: TGTGCCAGCTCCCCCTCGGAACTACGTACTCGCGAGCAGTACTTC.